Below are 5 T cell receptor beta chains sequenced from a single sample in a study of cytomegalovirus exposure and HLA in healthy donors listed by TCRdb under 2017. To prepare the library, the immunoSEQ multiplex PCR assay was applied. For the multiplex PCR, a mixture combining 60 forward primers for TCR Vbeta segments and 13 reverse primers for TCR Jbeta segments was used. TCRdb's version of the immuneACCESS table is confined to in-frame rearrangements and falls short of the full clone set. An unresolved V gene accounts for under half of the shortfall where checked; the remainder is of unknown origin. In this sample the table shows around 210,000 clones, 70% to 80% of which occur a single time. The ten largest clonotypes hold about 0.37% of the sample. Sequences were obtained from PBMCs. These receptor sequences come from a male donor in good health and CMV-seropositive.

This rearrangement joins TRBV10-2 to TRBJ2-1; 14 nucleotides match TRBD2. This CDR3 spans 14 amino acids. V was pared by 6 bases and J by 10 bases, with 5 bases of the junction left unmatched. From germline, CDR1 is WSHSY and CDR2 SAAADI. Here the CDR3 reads CASRTSGGAGEQFF. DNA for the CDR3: TGCGCCAGCAGGACTAGCGGGGGGGCCGGGGAGCAGTTCTTC.

Written as DNA, the CDR3 is TGTGCCAGCTCACAGGGACAGGGAACTGAAGCTTTCTTT. This codes for CASSQGQGTEAFF. V gene TRBV18 combines with J gene TRBJ1-1; TRBD1 matches at 9 bases. V dropped 4 bases and J dropped 5; count of bases not matched to a gene: 2. CDR3 size: 13 residues. Germline values: CDR1 KGHSH, CDR2 LQKENI.

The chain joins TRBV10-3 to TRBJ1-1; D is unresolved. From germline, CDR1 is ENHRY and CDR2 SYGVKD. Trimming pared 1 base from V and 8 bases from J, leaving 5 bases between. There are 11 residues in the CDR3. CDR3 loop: CAISEYQEAFF. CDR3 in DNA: TGTGCCATCAGTGAGTACCAGGAAGCTTTCTTT.

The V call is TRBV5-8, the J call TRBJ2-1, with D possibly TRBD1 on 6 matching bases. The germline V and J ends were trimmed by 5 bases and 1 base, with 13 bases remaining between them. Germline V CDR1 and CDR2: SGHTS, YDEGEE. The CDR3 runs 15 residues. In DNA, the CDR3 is TGTGCCAGCAGATCCCCAGGGGCTTCCTACAATGAGCAGTTCTTC. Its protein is CASRSPGASYNEQFF.

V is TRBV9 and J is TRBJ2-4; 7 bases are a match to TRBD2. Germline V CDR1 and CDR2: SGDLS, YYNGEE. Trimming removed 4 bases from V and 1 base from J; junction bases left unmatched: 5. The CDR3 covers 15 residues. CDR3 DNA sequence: TGTGCCAGCAGCCTGGGGGGGGGTGCCAAAAACATTCAGTACTTC. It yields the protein CASSLGGGAKNIQYF.